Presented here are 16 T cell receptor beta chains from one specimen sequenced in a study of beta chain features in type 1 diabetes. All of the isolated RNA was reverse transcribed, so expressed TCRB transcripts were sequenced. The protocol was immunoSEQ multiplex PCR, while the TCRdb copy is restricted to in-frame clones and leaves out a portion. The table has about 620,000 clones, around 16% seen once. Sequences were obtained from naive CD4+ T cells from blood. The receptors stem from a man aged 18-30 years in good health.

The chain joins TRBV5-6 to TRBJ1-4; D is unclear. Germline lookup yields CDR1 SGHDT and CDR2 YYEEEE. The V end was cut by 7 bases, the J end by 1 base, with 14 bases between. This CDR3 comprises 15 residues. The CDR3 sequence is CASALTERTNEKLFF. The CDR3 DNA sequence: TGTGCCAGCGCATTGACGGAGAGAACTAATGAAAAACTGTTTTTT.

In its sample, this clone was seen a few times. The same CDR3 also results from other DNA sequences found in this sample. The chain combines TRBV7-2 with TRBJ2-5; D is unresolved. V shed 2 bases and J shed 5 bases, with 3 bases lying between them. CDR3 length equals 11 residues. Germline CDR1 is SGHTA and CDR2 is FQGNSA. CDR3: CASSLLETQYF. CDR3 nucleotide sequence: TGTGCCAGCAGCTTATTGGAGACCCAGTACTTC.

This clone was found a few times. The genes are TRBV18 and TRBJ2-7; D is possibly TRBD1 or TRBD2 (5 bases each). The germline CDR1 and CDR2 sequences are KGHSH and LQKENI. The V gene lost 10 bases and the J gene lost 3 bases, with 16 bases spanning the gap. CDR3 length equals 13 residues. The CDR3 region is CATAEGQDYEQYF. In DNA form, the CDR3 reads TGTGCCACCGCTGAGGGGCAAGACTACGAGCAGTACTTC.

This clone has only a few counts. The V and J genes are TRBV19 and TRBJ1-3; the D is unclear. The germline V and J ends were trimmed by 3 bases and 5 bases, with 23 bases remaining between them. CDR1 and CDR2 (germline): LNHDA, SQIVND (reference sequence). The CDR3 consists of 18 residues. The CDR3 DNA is TGTGCCAGTAGTATTTCAGGTCTGGCGATTCAATCTCGAAACACCATATATTTT. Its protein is CASSISGLAIQSRNTIYF.

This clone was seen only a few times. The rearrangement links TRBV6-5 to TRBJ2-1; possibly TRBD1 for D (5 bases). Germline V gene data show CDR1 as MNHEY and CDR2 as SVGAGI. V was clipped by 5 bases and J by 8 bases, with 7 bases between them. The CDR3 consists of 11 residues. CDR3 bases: TGTGCCAGCAGTCAGGGTTATGAGCAGTTCTTC. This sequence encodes CASSQGYEQFF.

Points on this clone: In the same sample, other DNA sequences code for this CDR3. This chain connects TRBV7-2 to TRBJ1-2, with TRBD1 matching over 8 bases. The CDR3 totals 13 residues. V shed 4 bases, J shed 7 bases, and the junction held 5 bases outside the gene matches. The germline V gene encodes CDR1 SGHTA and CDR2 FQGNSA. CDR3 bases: TGTGCCAGCAGCTCCGGGACAGGCCGTGGCTACACCTTC. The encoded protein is CASSSGTGRGYTF.

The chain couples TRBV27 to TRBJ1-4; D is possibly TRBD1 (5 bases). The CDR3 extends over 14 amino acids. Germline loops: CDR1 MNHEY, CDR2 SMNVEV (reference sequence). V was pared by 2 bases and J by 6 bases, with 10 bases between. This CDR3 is CASSLAGADEKLFF. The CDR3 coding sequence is TGTGCCAGCAGTTTAGCTGGGGCGGATGAAAAACTGTTTTTT. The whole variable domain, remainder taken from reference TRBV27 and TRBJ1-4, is EAQVTQNPRYLITVTGKKLTVTCSQNMNHEYMSWYRQDPGLGLRQIYYSMNVEVTDKGDVPEGYKVSRKEKRNFPLILESPSPNQTSLYFCASSLAGADEKLFFGSGTQLSVL.

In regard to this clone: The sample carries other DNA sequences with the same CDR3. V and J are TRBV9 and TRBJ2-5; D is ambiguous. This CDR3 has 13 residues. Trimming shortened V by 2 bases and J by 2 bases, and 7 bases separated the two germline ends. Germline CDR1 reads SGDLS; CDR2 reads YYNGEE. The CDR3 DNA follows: TGTGCCAGCAGCGTCGGGCCACAAGAGACCCAGTACTTC. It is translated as CASSVGPQETQYF.

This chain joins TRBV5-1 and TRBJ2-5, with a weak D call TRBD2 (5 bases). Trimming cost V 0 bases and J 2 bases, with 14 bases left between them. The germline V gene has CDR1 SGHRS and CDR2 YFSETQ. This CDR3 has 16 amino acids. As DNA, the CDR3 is TGCGCCAGCAGCTTGGTTCAGACGGGAAGGCAAGAGACCCAGTACTTC. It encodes CASSLVQTGRQETQYF.

Here the CDR3 reads CASSLPLRGLGTQYF. In DNA, the CDR3 is TGTGCCAGCAGTTTACCCCTACGGGGGCTGGGGACCCAGTACTTC. This chain uses TRBV28 with TRBJ2-5; D is tentatively TRBD1 or TRBD2 (6 bases each). Trimming pared 2 bases from V and 7 bases from J, leaving 17 bases between. The germline CDR1 and CDR2 sequences are MDHEN and SYDVKM. The CDR3 is made up of 15 amino acids.

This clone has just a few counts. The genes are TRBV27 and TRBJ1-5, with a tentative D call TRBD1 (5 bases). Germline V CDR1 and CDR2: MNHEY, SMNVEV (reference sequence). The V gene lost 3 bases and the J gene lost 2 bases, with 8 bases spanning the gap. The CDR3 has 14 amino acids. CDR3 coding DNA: TGTGCCAGCAGTTTCAGGGATGGCAATCAGCCCCAGCATTTT. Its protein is CASSFRDGNQPQHF.

In nucleotides, the CDR3 is TGTGCCAGCAGCCCACAAAGGGGGAGCACCGGGGAGCTGTTTTTT. Its protein product is CASSPQRGSTGELFF. V is TRBV11-2 and J is TRBJ2-2; D possibly corresponds to TRBD1 (6 bases). Germline CDR1 SGHAT, CDR2 FQNNGV. The CDR3 consists of 15 residues. Trimming removed 5 bases from V and 4 bases from J, with 14 bases in between.

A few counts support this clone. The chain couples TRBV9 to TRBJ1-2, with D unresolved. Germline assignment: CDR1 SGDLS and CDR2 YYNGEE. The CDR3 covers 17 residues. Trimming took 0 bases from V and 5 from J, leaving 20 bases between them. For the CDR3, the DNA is TGTGCCAGCAGCGTAGGGCCCCGAGAGGGCCCAGAGTATGGCTACACCTTC. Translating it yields CASSVGPREGPEYGYTF.

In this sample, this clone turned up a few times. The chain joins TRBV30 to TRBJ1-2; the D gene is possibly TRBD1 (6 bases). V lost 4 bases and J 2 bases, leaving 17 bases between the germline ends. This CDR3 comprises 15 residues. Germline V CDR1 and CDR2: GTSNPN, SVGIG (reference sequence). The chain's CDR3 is CAWTSYGGWNYGYTF. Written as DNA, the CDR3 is TGTGCCTGGACCTCGTACGGGGGCTGGAACTATGGCTACACCTTC.

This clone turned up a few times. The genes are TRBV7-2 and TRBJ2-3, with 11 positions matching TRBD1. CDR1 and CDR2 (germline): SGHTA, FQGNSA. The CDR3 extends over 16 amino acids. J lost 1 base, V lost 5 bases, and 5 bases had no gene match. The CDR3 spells CASSLGQGVGTDTQYF. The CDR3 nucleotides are TGTGCCAGCAGCCTGGGACAGGGGGTAGGCACAGATACGCAGTATTTT.

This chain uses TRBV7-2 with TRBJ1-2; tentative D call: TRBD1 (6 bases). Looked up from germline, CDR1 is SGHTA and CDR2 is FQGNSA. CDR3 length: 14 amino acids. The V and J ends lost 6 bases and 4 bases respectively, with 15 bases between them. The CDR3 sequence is CASRILQGSYGYTF. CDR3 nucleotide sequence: TGTGCCAGCAGAATTTTACAGGGATCCTATGGCTACACCTTC.